This T cell receptor beta chain was sequenced in a study of T cells in Graves' hyperthyroidism and ophthalmopathy. In the study overall: Blood was drawn when the patient was first diagnosed and still untreated.

CDR1 SGHRS and CDR2 YFSETQ come from the germline V gene. The V and J ends lost 5 bases and 7 bases respectively, with 19 bases between them. The CDR3 runs 14 residues. Overall study findings and caveats: Blood also carried most thyroid clonotypes expanded above 0.001.

This clonotype was seen at least ten times. Its antigen is currently unknown. Clinicians diagnosed patients from clinical symptoms, serum thyroxine and TRAb, thyroid ultrasound and orbital computed tomography. TCR beta CDR3 regions were amplified from RNA. The TCR CDR3 was amplified in a first-round RT-PCR using the HTBI primer set. MiXCR, run by TCRdb on the multiplex PCR reads, gives a single entry per CDR3 protein. Of 250,000 or so distinct CDR3 sequences in the sample, about 15% were seen once. Material: blood. J is TRBJ2-7 and V is TRBV5-1; no definite D call. The TCR was taken from a woman in her 40s with Graves' hyperthyroidism that later progressed to Graves' ophthalmopathy. In nucleotides, the CDR3 is TGCGCCAGCAGTCTGGGCTACGTCGATGGGGAGCAGTACTTC. Translation: CASSLGYVDGEQYF. The whole variable domain, filled in from reference TRBV5-1 and TRBJ2-7, reads KAGVTQTPRYLIKTRGQQVTLSCSPISGHRSVSWYQQTPGQGLQFLFEYFSETQRNKGNFPGRFSGRQFSNSRSEMNVSTLELGDSALYLCASSLGYVDGEQYFGPGTRLTVT.